Presented here are 25 T cell receptor beta chains from one specimen sequenced in a study of Ad26.COV2.S vaccination and SARS-CoV-2 variants. Repertoires were generated with immunoSEQ multiplex PCR, while TCRdb's copy carries only in-frame clones and drops some. This sample carries fewer than 150,000 clones, 75% to 90% of them seen once, and the ten largest clones take 5%. Specimen: peripheral blood, collected after recovery from COVID-19. These receptors were taken from a human donor who had recovered from COVID-19.

J is TRBJ2-1 and V is TRBV5-8, with TRBD2 identical over 8 bases. Unmatched junction bases numbered 8, after V lost 4 bases and J lost 5 bases. The CDR3 has 15 amino acids. Per germline, CDR1 SGHTS and CDR2 YDEGEE. The CDR3 loop reads CASSLGGAHHNEQFF. The CDR3 DNA reads TGTGCCAGCAGCCTCGGGGGGGCACATCACAATGAGCAGTTCTTC.

V and J are TRBV5-4 and TRBJ2-1; 9 bases align to TRBD2. The CDR3 totals 15 residues. V lost 5 bases, J lost 2 bases, and 5 bases stayed unmatched. The germline gives CDR1 SGHNT, CDR2 YYREEE (reference sequence). The CDR3 nucleotides are TGTGCCAGCAGACAGACTAGCGGACCCTACAATGAGCAGTTCTTC. This codes for CASRQTSGPYNEQFF.

The gene calls are TRBV6-5 and TRBJ1-4, with unresolved D. This CDR3 region has 14 residues. Germline V gene sequence: CDR1 MNHEY, CDR2 SVGAGI. Deletions cut 6 bases from V and 7 bases from J, with 15 bases between. The CDR3 loop reads CASSPLPAGEKLFF. Written as DNA, the CDR3 is TGTGCCAGCAGCCCCCTCCCTGCGGGTGAAAAACTGTTTTTT.

This clone occurred once. The chain combines TRBV29-1 with TRBJ1-2; D is unresolved. The CDR3 sequence is 10 residues long. The germline V and J ends were trimmed by 1 base and 7 bases, with 4 bases remaining between them. Per the germline V gene, CDR1 is SQVTM and CDR2 is ANQGSEA. Written as DNA, the CDR3 is TGCAGCGTTGAAGCGGGTGGCTACACCTTC. Protein: CSVEAGGYTF.

This clone was detected once. V gene TRBV9 combines with J gene TRBJ2-7, with 8 bases fitting TRBD1. With V trimmed by 1 base and J by 6 bases, 15 bases remained unmatched. The CDR3 has 17 residues. The germline V gene has CDR1 SGDLS and CDR2 YYNGEE. CDR3 protein: CASSVFSLVRQGIEQYF. The DNA of the CDR3 is TGTGCCAGCAGCGTATTCAGTCTTGTGAGACAGGGGATCGAGCAGTACTTC.

This chain uses TRBV4-3 with TRBJ1-6; no clear D. V lost 0 bases to trimming and J lost 10 bases, with 10 bases between them. The CDR3 extends over 14 amino acids. The V gene's germline CDR1 is LGHNA and CDR2 YSLEER. The CDR3 is CASSQDGRRSPLHF. The CDR3 DNA reads TGCGCCAGCAGCCAAGATGGCAGACGGTCACCCCTCCACTTT.

The chain has TRBV28 and TRBJ2-7; TRBD1 might be the D (5 bases). The V end lost 5 bases, the J end lost 3 bases, and 11 bases lay between the germline ends. CDR1 and CDR2 (germline): MDHEN, SYDVKM. The length of the CDR3 is 13 residues. The CDR3 nucleotides are TGTGCCAGCAGTGTTCCAGGGATCTACGAGCAGTACTTC. It specifies CASSVPGIYEQYF. The full variable domain, with the rest looked up from reference TRBV28 and TRBJ2-7, is DVKVTQSSRYLVKRTGEKVFLECVQDMDHENMFWYRQDPGLGLRLIYFSYDVKMKEKGDIPEGYSVSREKKERFSLILESASTNQTSMYLCASSVPGIYEQYFGPGTRLTVT.

The rearrangement uses TRBV19 and TRBJ1-1; 11 positions agree with TRBD1. Germline CDR1 reads LNHDA; CDR2 reads SQIVND (reference sequence). This CDR3 comprises 16 residues. V trimming: 5 bases; J trimming: 2 bases; junction bases outside the gene matches: 7. The CDR3 DNA follows: TGTGCCAGTAGTCGCGGACAGGGGGCGGTTAACACTGAAGCTTTCTTT. Its protein is CASSRGQGAVNTEAFF.

The chain is built from TRBV5-1 and TRBJ2-7; 8 nucleotides align to TRBD1. The J segment lost 2 bases and the V segment lost 4 bases, leaving 5 bases of the junction unmatched. In germline, CDR1 is SGHRS, CDR2 YFSETQ. The CDR3 consists of 14 residues. The CDR3 loop reads CASSGGTGPYEQYF. For the CDR3, the DNA is TGCGCCAGCAGCGGCGGGACAGGACCCTACGAGCAGTACTTC.

The V call is TRBV6-6, the J call TRBJ2-5, with D possibly matching TRBD1 (5 bases). Trimming removed 8 bases from V and 7 bases from J, with 20 bases in between. This CDR3 region has 14 residues. CDR1 and CDR2 from the germline V gene are MNHNY and SVGAGI (reference sequence). CDR3 amino acids: CASDDPRELGTQYF. The DNA of the CDR3 is TGTGCCAGCGATGATCCCAGGGAATTGGGGACCCAGTACTTC.

The rearrangement links TRBV7-9 to TRBJ2-3; D may be TRBD1 (6 bases). CDR1 and CDR2 (germline): SEHNR, FQNEAQ (reference sequence). This CDR3 comprises 14 residues. V was shortened by 3 bases and J by 8 bases, with 15 bases between the two germline ends. CDR3 in amino acids: CASSFQGQFVTQYF. The CDR3 DNA reads as TGTGCCAGCAGCTTTCAGGGGCAATTTGTTACGCAGTATTTT.

The rearrangement uses TRBV19 and TRBJ1-5; D not certain. The germline V gene encodes CDR1 LNHDA and CDR2 SQIVND (reference sequence). The CDR3 spans 15 residues. V was pared by 4 bases and J by 4 bases, with 14 bases between. The CDR3 loop is CASSTRQPVNQPQHF. The CDR3, as DNA: TGTGCCAGTAGTACTAGACAACCCGTAAATCAGCCCCAGCATTTT.

The genes are TRBV5-6 and TRBJ2-7; D unclear. The CDR3 spans 14 residues. Between the trimmed V and J ends, which lost 1 base and 1 base, there was a span of 9 bases. Per the germline V gene, CDR1 is SGHDT and CDR2 is YYEEEE. CDR3 protein: CASSLTDASYEQYF. The DNA for the CDR3 is TGTGCCAGCAGCTTGACGGATGCTTCCTACGAGCAGTACTTC.

This clone was seen only once. J is TRBJ1-2 and V is TRBV9; D unresolved. V lost 4 bases and J 5 bases, leaving 12 bases between the germline ends. CDR3 length: 13 residues. Germline V gives CDR1 SGDLS, CDR2 YYNGEE. Here the CDR3 DNA reads TGTGCCAGCAGCAACGGCAGGATTTATGGCTACACCTTC. Protein product: CASSNGRIYGYTF. Full variable domain (missing parts from reference TRBV9 and TRBJ1-2): DSGVTQTPKHLITATGQRVTLRCSPRSGDLSVYWYQQSLDQGLQFLIQYYNGEERAKGNILERFSAQQFPDLHSELNLSSLELGDSALYFCASSNGRIYGYTFGSGTRLTVV.

The sample holds a few counts of this clone. The genes are TRBV11-2 and TRBJ1-1; a weak D match, TRBD1 (5 bases). CDR1 is SGHAT, CDR2 FQNNGV, per germline. The CDR3 totals 15 residues. V was clipped by 1 base and J by 0 bases, with 9 bases between them. CDR3 sequence (DNA): TGTGCCAGCAGCTTAGGAGCAGGGATGAACACTGAAGCTTTCTTT. This encodes CASSLGAGMNTEAFF. Full variable domain (missing parts from reference TRBV11-2 and TRBJ1-1): EAGVAQSPRYKIIEKRQSVAFWCNPISGHATLYWYQQILGQGPKLLIQFQNNGVVDDSQLPKDRFSAERLKGVDSTLKIQPAKLEDSAVYLCASSLGAGMNTEAFFGQGTRLTVV.

Written as DNA, the CDR3 is TGCAGTGCCCGTAGGGACACTGAAGCTTTCTTT. Protein sequence: CSARRDTEAFF. The chain recombines TRBV20-1 with TRBJ1-1; D is unclear. Per the germline V gene, CDR1 is DFQATT and CDR2 is SNEGSKA (reference sequence). The CDR3 is made up of 11 amino acids. The ends were cut back, 6 bases at V and 3 bases at J, with 8 bases in the middle.

The chain links TRBV6-6 to TRBJ2-3; 8 positions match TRBD2. This CDR3 spans 16 amino acids. CDR1 is MNHNY, CDR2 SVGAGI, per germline (reference sequence). The junction had 7 bases not matched to a gene; V was cut back by 5 bases and J by 0 bases. The CDR3 loop reads CASSRSGGTSTDTQYF. The CDR3, as DNA: TGTGCCAGCAGTCGATCGGGGGGGACTAGCACAGATACGCAGTATTTT.

This clone was picked up a small number of times. The junction and the germline gene differ at one end; a read error may be behind it. CDR3 bases: TGCCCCCCCTCATTATTCACAGATACGCAGTATTTT. It codes for CPPSLFTDTQYF. The gene calls are TRBV28 and TRBJ2-3; D ambiguous. This CDR3 region has 12 residues. The germline V gene encodes CDR1 MDHEN and CDR2 SYDVKM.

V and J are TRBV24-1 and TRBJ2-1; tentative D call: TRBD1 (6 bases). The germline V and J ends were trimmed by 4 bases and 10 bases, with 10 bases remaining between them. CDR3 length: 12 residues. The germline gives CDR1 KGHDR, CDR2 SFDVKD. This CDR3 reads CATSDPDREQFF. CDR3 in DNA: TGTGCCACCAGTGACCCCGACAGGGAGCAGTTCTTC.

The rearrangement uses TRBV7-9 and TRBJ2-7; D is undetermined. Germline loops: CDR1 SEHNR, CDR2 FQNEAQ (reference sequence). V was shortened by 5 bases and J by 1 base, with 12 bases between the two germline ends. This CDR3 spans 14 amino acids. The CDR3 DNA sequence: TGTGCCAGCAGCAATATCGGGCGGTCCTACGAGCAGTACTTC. It is translated as CASSNIGRSYEQYF.

The CDR3 spells CASSVRGGAKNIQYF. The CDR3 bases are TGTGCCAGCAGCGTGCGGGGGGGAGCCAAAAACATTCAGTACTTC. The rearrangement links TRBV3-1 (or the pseudogene TRBV3-2) to TRBJ2-4; TRBD2 matches 9 bases. The length of the CDR3 is 15 residues. Germline-derived CDR1 and CDR2 are LGHDT and YNNKEL (reference sequence). With 5 bases clipped from V and 0 bases from J, the junction kept 2 bases outside the gene matches.

The J gene is TRBJ1-2, the V gene TRBV4-3, with unresolved D. Trimming pared 0 bases from V and 5 bases from J, leaving 10 bases between. Germline V gives CDR1 LGHNA, CDR2 YSLEER. The CDR3 has 14 residues. The DNA for the CDR3 is TGCGCCAGCAGCCAAGAGACCGGTGGTTATGGCTACACCTTC. Residues: CASSQETGGYGYTF.

The V call is TRBV24-1, the J call TRBJ1-2, with D perhaps matching TRBD1 (5 bases). The CDR3 covers 13 residues. V lost 7 bases and J lost 5, with 13 bases in between. Per germline, CDR1 KGHDR and CDR2 SFDVKD. This CDR3 is CATRESTGYGYTF. As DNA, the CDR3 is TGTGCCACCAGAGAGAGTACAGGTTATGGCTACACCTTC.

The CDR3 region is CASSDLSTSSYEQYF. The CDR3 nucleotides read TGTGCCAGCAGTGATCTTAGCACCAGCTCCTACGAGCAGTACTTC. The chain joins TRBV2 to TRBJ2-7; no firm D call. Trimming took off 3 bases at V and 0 bases at J, with 12 bases between the two ends. The CDR3 has 15 residues. Germline V gene sequence: CDR1 SNHLY, CDR2 FYNNEI.

The chain employs TRBV7-2 and TRBJ2-7, with a possible D match to TRBD2 (7 bases). The germline V gene has CDR1 SGHTA and CDR2 FQGNSA. The CDR3 has 14 amino acids. With 1 base removed from V and 7 bases from J, the gap between germline ends came to 14 bases. The CDR3 loop is CASSLEGGPEEQYF. Here the CDR3 DNA reads TGTGCCAGCAGCTTAGAGGGGGGGCCGGAAGAGCAGTACTTC.